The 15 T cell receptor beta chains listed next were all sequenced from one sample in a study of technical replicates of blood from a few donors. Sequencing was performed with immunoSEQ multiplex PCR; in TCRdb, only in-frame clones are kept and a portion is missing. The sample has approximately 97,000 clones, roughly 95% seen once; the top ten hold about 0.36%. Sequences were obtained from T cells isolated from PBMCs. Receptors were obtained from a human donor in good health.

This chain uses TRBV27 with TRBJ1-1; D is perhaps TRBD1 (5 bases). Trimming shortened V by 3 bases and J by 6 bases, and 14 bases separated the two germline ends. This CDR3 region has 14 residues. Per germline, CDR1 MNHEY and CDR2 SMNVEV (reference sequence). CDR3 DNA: TGTGCCAGCAGTTTCAGGGAGGCTTCGGCTGAAGCTTTCTTT. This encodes CASSFREASAEAFF.

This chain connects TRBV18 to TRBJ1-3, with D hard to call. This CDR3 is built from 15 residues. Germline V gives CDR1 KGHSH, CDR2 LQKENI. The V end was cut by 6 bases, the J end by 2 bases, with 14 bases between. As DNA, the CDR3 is TGTGCCAGCTCCTCAGAGAGGATTACTGGAAACACCATATATTTT. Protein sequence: CASSSERITGNTIYF.

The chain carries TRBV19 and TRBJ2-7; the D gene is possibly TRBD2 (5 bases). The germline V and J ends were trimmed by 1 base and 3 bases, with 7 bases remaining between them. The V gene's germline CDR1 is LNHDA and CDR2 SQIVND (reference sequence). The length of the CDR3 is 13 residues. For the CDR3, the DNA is TGTGCCAGTAGTATAGGGGCGGGCTACGAGCAGTACTTC. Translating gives CASSIGAGYEQYF.

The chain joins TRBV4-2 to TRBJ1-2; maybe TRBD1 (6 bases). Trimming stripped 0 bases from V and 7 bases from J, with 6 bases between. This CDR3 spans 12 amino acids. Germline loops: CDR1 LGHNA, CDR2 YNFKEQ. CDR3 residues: CASSQEGGGYTF. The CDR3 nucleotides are TGTGCCAGCAGCCAAGAAGGGGGTGGCTACACCTTC.

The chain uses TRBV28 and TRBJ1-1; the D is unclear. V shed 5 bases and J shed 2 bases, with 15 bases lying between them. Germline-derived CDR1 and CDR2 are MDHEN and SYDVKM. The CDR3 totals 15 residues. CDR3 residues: CASSLASGINTEAFF. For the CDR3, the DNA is TGTGCCAGCAGTCTTGCTTCGGGTATAAACACTGAAGCTTTCTTT.

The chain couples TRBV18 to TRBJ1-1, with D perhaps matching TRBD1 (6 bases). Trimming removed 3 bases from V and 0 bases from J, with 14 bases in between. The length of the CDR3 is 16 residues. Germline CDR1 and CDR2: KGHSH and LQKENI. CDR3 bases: TGTGCCAGCTCACCGGATTACAGGGTCCTGAACACTGAAGCTTTCTTT. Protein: CASSPDYRVLNTEAFF. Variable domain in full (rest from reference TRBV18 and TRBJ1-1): NAGVMQNPRHLVRRRGQEARLRCSPMKGHSHVYWYRQLPEEGLKFMVYLQKENIIDESGMPKERFSAEFPKEGPSILRIQQVVRGDSAAYFCASSPDYRVLNTEAFFGQGTRLTVV.

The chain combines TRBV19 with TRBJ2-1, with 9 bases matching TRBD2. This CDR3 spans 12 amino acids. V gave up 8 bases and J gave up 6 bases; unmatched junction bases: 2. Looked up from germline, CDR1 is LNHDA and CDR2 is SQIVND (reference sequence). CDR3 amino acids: CASLGLANEQFF. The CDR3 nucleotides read TGTGCCAGTTTGGGACTAGCCAATGAGCAGTTCTTC.

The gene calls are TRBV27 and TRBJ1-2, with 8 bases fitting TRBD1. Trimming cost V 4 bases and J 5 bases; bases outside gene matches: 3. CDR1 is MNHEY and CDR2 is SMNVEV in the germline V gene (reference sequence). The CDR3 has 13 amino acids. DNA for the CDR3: TGTGCCAGCAGTTGGACAGGGACGTATGGCTACACCTTC. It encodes CASSWTGTYGYTF.

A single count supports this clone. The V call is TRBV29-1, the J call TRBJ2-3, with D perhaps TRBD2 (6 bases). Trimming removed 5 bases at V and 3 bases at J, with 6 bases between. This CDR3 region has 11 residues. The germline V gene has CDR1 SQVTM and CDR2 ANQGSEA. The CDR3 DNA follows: TGCAGCGTTCGGGGGACAGATACGCAGTATTTT. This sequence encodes CSVRGTDTQYF.

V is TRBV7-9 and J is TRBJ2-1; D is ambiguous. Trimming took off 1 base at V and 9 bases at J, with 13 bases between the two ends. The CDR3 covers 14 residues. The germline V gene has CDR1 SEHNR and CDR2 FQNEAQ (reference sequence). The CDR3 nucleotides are TGTGCCAGCAGCTTAGGTATCCTTATGAGTGAGCAGTTCTTC. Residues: CASSLGILMSEQFF.

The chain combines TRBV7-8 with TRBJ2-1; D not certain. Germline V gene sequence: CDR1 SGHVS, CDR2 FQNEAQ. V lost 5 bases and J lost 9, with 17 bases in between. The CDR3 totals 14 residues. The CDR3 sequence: CASSPRHIDIEQFF. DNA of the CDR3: TGTGCCAGCAGCCCAAGACATATTGACATTGAGCAGTTCTTC.

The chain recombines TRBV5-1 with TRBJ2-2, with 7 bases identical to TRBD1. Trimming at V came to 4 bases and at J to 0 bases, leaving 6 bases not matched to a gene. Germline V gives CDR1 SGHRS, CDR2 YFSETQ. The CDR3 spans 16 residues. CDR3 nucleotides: TGCGCCAGCAGCCTTTCCGGGACAGCGAACACCGGGGAGCTGTTTTTT. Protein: CASSLSGTANTGELFF.

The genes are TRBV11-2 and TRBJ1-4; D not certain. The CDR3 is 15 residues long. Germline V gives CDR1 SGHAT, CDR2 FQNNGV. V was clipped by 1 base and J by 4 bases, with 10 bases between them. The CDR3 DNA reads TGTGCCAGCAGCTTAGTTCGGGGATTTAATGAAAAACTGTTTTTT. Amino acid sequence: CASSLVRGFNEKLFF.

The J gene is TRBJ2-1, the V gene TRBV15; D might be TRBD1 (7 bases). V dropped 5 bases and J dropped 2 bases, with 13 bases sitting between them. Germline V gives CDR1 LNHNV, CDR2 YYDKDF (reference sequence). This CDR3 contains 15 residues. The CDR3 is CATSSSGGTYNEQFF. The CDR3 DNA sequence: TGTGCCACCAGCTCCTCAGGGGGGACCTACAATGAGCAGTTCTTC.

CDR3 amino acids: CASSSSGTSVYEQYF. DNA of the CDR3: TGTGCCAGCTCCTCATCCGGGACTAGCGTATACGAGCAGTACTTC. The V and J genes are TRBV6-5 and TRBJ2-7; 10 bases agree with TRBD2. V gave up 8 bases and J gave up 4 bases; unmatched junction bases: 11. The CDR3 covers 15 residues. Per germline, CDR1 MNHEY and CDR2 SVGAGI.